The 31 T cell receptor beta chains below all came from one sample that was sequenced in a study of blood T cell repertoires in COVID-19. Generated by immunoSEQ multiplex PCR, the TCRdb table keeps only in-frame clones and is missing some. The sample holds a few hundred thousand clones, 91% seen once. The sequenced sample consisted of PBMCs or T cells enriched from blood (not recorded which). The receptors shown here come from a woman aged 40 to 50 who had been exposed to COVID-19.

This chain uses TRBV7-8 with TRBJ1-2; the match to TRBD1 covers 8 bases. Trimming cost V 1 base and J 2 bases; bases outside gene matches: 3. The germline V gene has CDR1 SGHVS and CDR2 FQNEAQ. This CDR3 comprises 15 residues. In DNA form, the CDR3 reads TGTGCCAGCAGCTTAGGTCGGACAGGGAACTATGGCTACACCTTC. Translating it yields CASSLGRTGNYGYTF.

This chain uses TRBV18 with TRBJ2-2; 13 bases are a match to TRBD2. This CDR3 contains 17 residues. From germline, CDR1 is KGHSH and CDR2 LQKENI. V was pared by 0 bases and J by 4 bases, with 2 bases of the junction left unmatched. CDR3 region: CASSPPGLAGSTGELFF. The CDR3 bases are TGTGCCAGCTCACCACCGGGACTAGCGGGATCCACCGGGGAGCTGTTTTTT. The full variable domain, its missing parts supplied by reference TRBV18 and TRBJ2-2, is NAGVMQNPRHLVRRRGQEARLRCSPMKGHSHVYWYRQLPEEGLKFMVYLQKENIIDESGMPKERFSAEFPKEGPSILRIQQVVRGDSAAYFCASSPPGLAGSTGELFFGEGSRLTVL.

A few counts support this clone. This chain joins TRBV7-9 and TRBJ2-7; TRBD2 is a possible D gene (5 bases). This CDR3 is built from 14 residues. V lost 4 bases, J lost 3 bases, and 13 bases lay in between. CDR1 is SEHNR and CDR2 is FQNEAQ in the germline V gene (reference sequence). This chain's CDR3 is CASSSSGKNYEQYF. In DNA, the CDR3 is TGTGCCAGCAGCTCATCCGGGAAAAACTACGAGCAGTACTTC.

V gene TRBV7-9 combines with J gene TRBJ2-5; TRBD1 matches 7 bases. V trimming: 5 bases; J trimming: 7 bases; junction bases outside the gene matches: 19. The CDR3 consists of 17 residues. Germline CDR1 reads SEHNR; CDR2 reads FQNEAQ (reference sequence). The CDR3 bases are TGTGCCAGCAGCACTATCACAGGGGAAGGTTGGACTGGGACCCAGTACTTC. Its translation is CASSTITGEGWTGTQYF.

This chain uses TRBV9 with TRBJ2-1, with D tentatively TRBD2 (6 bases). In germline, CDR1 is SGDLS, CDR2 YYNGEE. There are 15 residues in the CDR3. V dropped 3 bases and J dropped 1 base, with 11 bases sitting between them. The CDR3 DNA follows: TGTGCCAGCAGCGCTCGCGGGGATTCCTACAATGAGCAGTTCTTC. Translation gives CASSARGDSYNEQFF.

The chain joins TRBV5-6 to TRBJ2-3; tentatively, D is TRBD1 (5 bases). CDR1 and CDR2 from the germline V gene are SGHDT and YYEEEE. The CDR3 runs to 13 residues. The ends were cut back, 3 bases at V and 0 bases at J, with 5 bases in the middle. In nucleotides, the CDR3 is TGTGCCAGCAGCTGGGGCAGCACAGATACGCAGTATTTT. Its translation: CASSWGSTDTQYF.

This sequence joins TRBV5-1 and TRBJ1-1, with D possibly matching TRBD1 (5 bases). CDR1 is SGHRS, CDR2 YFSETQ, per germline. The length of the CDR3 is 14 residues. V lost 4 bases, J lost 8 bases, and 18 bases lay in between. DNA for the CDR3: TGCGCCAGCAGCACGTTAAGGGGCCAGGCGGAAGCTTTCTTT. This encodes CASSTLRGQAEAFF.

This clone was seen only once. The chain employs TRBV5-1 and TRBJ1-2, with D tentatively TRBD1 (5 bases). The V gene's germline CDR1 is SGHRS and CDR2 YFSETQ. With 2 bases removed from V and 3 bases from J, the gap between germline ends came to 14 bases. This CDR3 spans 15 amino acids. Written as DNA, the CDR3 is TGCGCCAGCAGCTTAGGGAGGGGCGTAGACTATGGCTACACCTTC. Translation gives CASSLGRGVDYGYTF.

This clone was detected ten times or more. The chain couples TRBV10-3 to TRBJ2-7; 14 bases are shared with TRBD2. After removal of 3 bases from V and 2 bases from J, the junction contained 12 bases not matched to a gene. Germline V lookup: CDR1 ENHRY, CDR2 SYGVKD. The CDR3 length is 19 residues. The CDR3: CAISEAGRGTSGGTYEQYF. Written as DNA, the CDR3 is TGTGCCATCAGTGAAGCGGGCCGGGGGACTAGCGGGGGTACCTACGAGCAGTACTTC.

The chain is built from TRBV5-1 and TRBJ2-7; 7 positions agree with TRBD1. J lost 6 bases, V lost 3 bases, and 15 bases had no gene match. Germline-derived CDR1 and CDR2 are SGHRS and YFSETQ. CDR3 length equals 16 residues. CDR3 coding DNA: TGCGCCAGCAGCTATACCACGACAGGGCGACAGGGCGAGCAGTACTTC. It specifies CASSYTTTGRQGEQYF.

The chain employs TRBV7-2 and TRBJ1-5; 8 bases map to TRBD1. Germline V gives CDR1 SGHTA, CDR2 FQGNSA. This CDR3 region has 17 residues. V dropped 5 bases and J dropped 4; count of bases not matched to a gene: 13. CDR3 region: CASSQPATHRGNQPQHF. The CDR3 bases are TGTGCCAGCAGCCAACCCGCGACGCACAGGGGGAATCAGCCCCAGCATTTT.

The chain uses TRBV19 and TRBJ1-5, with D unresolved. The ends were cut back, 7 bases at V and 0 bases at J, with 13 bases in the middle. The CDR3 is 15 amino acids. Germline V lookup: CDR1 LNHDA, CDR2 SQIVND (reference sequence). The CDR3 protein is CASNVDNYSNQPQHF. CDR3 in DNA: TGTGCCAGTAATGTTGACAATTATAGCAATCAGCCCCAGCATTTT.

This clone was found once. The rearrangement links TRBV27 to TRBJ1-2; 10 bases line up with TRBD1. V shed 6 bases and J 7 bases; nucleotides not matched to a gene: 11. The CDR3 length is 15 residues. Germline V gene lookup returns CDR1 MNHEY and CDR2 SMNVEV (reference sequence). This chain's CDR3 is CASRKGDRGLGGYTF. The DNA for the CDR3 is TGTGCCAGCAGAAAAGGGGACAGGGGATTGGGTGGCTACACCTTC.

V gene TRBV19 combines with J gene TRBJ2-3; 7 bases line up with TRBD1. V gave up 5 bases and J gave up 6 bases; unmatched junction bases: 5. Germline V gene lookup returns CDR1 LNHDA and CDR2 SQIVND (reference sequence). The CDR3 runs to 13 residues. Written as DNA, the CDR3 is TGTGCCAGTAGTCTCGGACAGGCGGATACGCAGTATTTT. The encoded protein is CASSLGQADTQYF.

This sequence joins TRBV12-3 or TRBV12-4 and TRBJ1-1; D unclear. The CDR3 length is 12 residues. Trimming left V 1 base short and J 10 bases short, with 10 bases between. Written as DNA, the CDR3 is TGTGCCAGCAGTTTAGGAACCAGAGGAGCTTTCTTT. This codes for CASSLGTRGAFF.

This clone was counted a few times. V usage is TRBV12-5 and J usage is TRBJ1-5, with a possible D match to TRBD1 (5 bases). This CDR3 has 15 amino acids. From germline, CDR1 is LGHNT and CDR2 FRNRAP. The V and J ends lost 0 bases and 4 bases respectively, with 10 bases between them. The CDR3, as DNA: TGTGCTAGTGGTTTGGTACCTGACAGTAATCAGCCCCAGCATTTT. It translates to CASGLVPDSNQPQHF.

The chain has TRBV18 and TRBJ2-1, with a tentative D call TRBD1 (6 bases). The CDR3 totals 17 residues. Trimming took off 1 base at V and 0 bases at J, with 13 bases between the two ends. Looked up from germline, CDR1 is KGHSH and CDR2 is LQKENI. The CDR3 DNA reads as TGTGCCAGCTCACCACTACCCCAGGGGAGCTCCTACAATGAGCAGTTCTTC. Amino acids: CASSPLPQGSSYNEQFF. Combining the CDR3 with reference TRBV18 and TRBJ2-1 gives the whole variable domain NAGVMQNPRHLVRRRGQEARLRCSPMKGHSHVYWYRQLPEEGLKFMVYLQKENIIDESGMPKERFSAEFPKEGPSILRIQQVVRGDSAAYFCASSPLPQGSSYNEQFFGPGTRLTVL.

Only one count was recorded for this clone. The chain joins TRBV7-2 to TRBJ1-5; D unresolved. The CDR3 contains 15 residues. V lost 0 bases, J lost 3 bases, and 9 bases lay in between. CDR1 is SGHTA and CDR2 is FQGNSA in the germline V gene. The CDR3 is CASSLAGNVNQPQHF. As DNA, the CDR3 is TGTGCCAGCAGCTTAGCTGGCAACGTCAATCAGCCCCAGCATTTT.

The table lists this clone with a count of one. The chain uses TRBV3-1 (or the pseudogene TRBV3-2) and TRBJ2-7; TRBD1 matches 7 bases. Trimming removed 1 base from V and 6 bases from J; junction bases left unmatched: 3. CDR3 size: 13 residues. The germline V gene encodes CDR1 LGHDT and CDR2 YNNKEL (reference sequence). The CDR3 reads CASSQAAGGEQYF. CDR3 in DNA: TGTGCCAGCAGCCAAGCGGCAGGGGGCGAGCAGTACTTC.

V usage is TRBV30 and J usage is TRBJ2-2; 8 bases align to TRBD1. Germline CDR1 and CDR2: GTSNPN and SVGIG (reference sequence). CDR3 size: 15 residues. V trimming: 2 bases; J trimming: 3 bases; junction bases outside the gene matches: 5. In DNA, the CDR3 is TGTGCCTGGAGTCACCAGGGGGCCTACACCGGGGAGCTGTTTTTT. Translation gives CAWSHQGAYTGELFF.

The chain employs TRBV19 and TRBJ1-6; D possibly corresponds to TRBD1 (6 bases). V was clipped by 5 bases and J by 7 bases, with 18 bases between them. The germline CDR1 and CDR2 sequences are LNHDA and SQIVND (reference sequence). The CDR3 is 16 residues long. The CDR3 bases are TGTGCCAGTAGTCCGAGCGGGGGCAGAAGGAATTCACCCCTCCACTTT. Its protein is CASSPSGGRRNSPLHF.

The V gene is TRBV2, the J gene TRBJ2-1, with a possible D match to TRBD1 (6 bases). Germline V CDR1 and CDR2: SNHLY, FYNNEI. The ends were cut back, 6 bases at V and 7 bases at J, with 10 bases in the middle. The CDR3 loop spans 12 amino acids. As DNA, the CDR3 is TGTGCCAGCAGCCCAACAGGGAATGAGCAGTTCTTC. Protein: CASSPTGNEQFF.

The V gene is TRBV30, the J gene TRBJ2-1; D unclear. Trimming left V 3 bases short and J 7 bases short, with 13 bases between. This CDR3 is built from 13 residues. Germline V gives CDR1 GTSNPN, CDR2 SVGIG (reference sequence). CDR3: CAWSPEEKNEQFF. As DNA, the CDR3 is TGTGCCTGGAGCCCCGAGGAGAAAAATGAGCAGTTCTTC.

This chain uses TRBV6-5 with TRBJ1-2; unclear D gene. This CDR3 is 13 amino acids long. Trimming took 0 bases from V and 7 from J, leaving 9 bases between them. CDR1 and CDR2 from the germline V gene are MNHEY and SVGAGI. CDR3 in DNA: TGTGCCAGCAGTTACTCTGGCACGTCTGGCTACACCTTC. This codes for CASSYSGTSGYTF.

The V call is TRBV6-5, the J call TRBJ1-4, with D possibly matching TRBD1 (5 bases). CDR1 and CDR2 (germline): MNHEY, SVGAGI. Trimming cost V 11 bases and J 4 bases, with 17 bases left between them. This CDR3 has 14 amino acids. Here the CDR3 DNA reads TGTGCCCACAGGCGCGGGGGGGGTAATGAAAAACTGTTTTTT. Its translation: CAHRRGGGNEKLFF.

The rearrangement uses TRBV27 and TRBJ2-1; 11 positions match TRBD1. CDR1 MNHEY and CDR2 SMNVEV come from the germline V gene (reference sequence). This CDR3 contains 16 residues. The V gene end was trimmed by 5 bases and the J gene end by 6 bases; junction bases not matched to a gene: 9. The DNA for the CDR3 is TGTGCCAGCAGTCCTTTGGGACAGGGGGATGGCAATGAGCAGTTCTTC. Translating it yields CASSPLGQGDGNEQFF.

V is TRBV7-9 and J is TRBJ2-5; TRBD2 aligns across 7 bases. Germline V gene data show CDR1 as SEHNR and CDR2 as FQNEAQ (reference sequence). V shed 2 bases and J 5 bases; nucleotides not matched to a gene: 5. The CDR3 length is 14 residues. CDR3 DNA: TGTGCCAGCAGCTTAATGCTAGCGGCGGAGACCCAGTACTTC. Its protein product is CASSLMLAAETQYF.

This clone was recorded only once. The rearrangement links TRBV27 to TRBJ1-1; 7 nucleotides match TRBD1. J was trimmed by 4 bases and V by 6 bases; bases with no gene match: 17. The germline V gene has CDR1 MNHEY and CDR2 SMNVEV (reference sequence). The CDR3 is 17 amino acids. The CDR3 here is CASRTWIQGRYGTEAFF. CDR3 coding DNA: TGTGCCAGCAGGACCTGGATACAGGGGCGTTACGGCACTGAAGCTTTCTTT.

The chain is built from TRBV7-9 and TRBJ1-2; 8 bases align to TRBD1. CDR1 SEHNR and CDR2 FQNEAQ come from the germline V gene (reference sequence). This CDR3 comprises 13 residues. The trim removed 5 bases at V and 6 bases at J, leaving 5 bases unmatched. The CDR3 sequence is CASSDRTGNGYTF. The CDR3 coding sequence is TGTGCCAGCAGCGACCGGACAGGGAATGGCTACACCTTC.

The rearrangement links TRBV18 to TRBJ1-2; D possibly corresponds to TRBD1 (5 bases). Trimming took 1 base from V and 5 from J, leaving 14 bases between them. The CDR3 is 15 amino acids. Germline CDR1 and CDR2: KGHSH and LQKENI. As DNA, the CDR3 is TGTGCCAGCTCACCACGGGCAGAACGGGGGTATGGCTACACCTTC. Its translation: CASSPRAERGYGYTF.

The chain carries TRBV27 and TRBJ1-1; 8 bases agree with TRBD1. CDR3 size: 15 residues. Unmatched junction bases numbered 6, after V lost 0 bases and J lost 6 bases. Per the germline V gene, CDR1 is MNHEY and CDR2 is SMNVEV (reference sequence). CDR3 nucleotide sequence: TGTGCCAGCAGTTTATCAGCAGGGGGCAGGCCTGAAGCTTTCTTT. Translated: CASSLSAGGRPEAFF.